One and the same sample provided the 11 T cell receptor beta chains below, sequenced in a study of human T cells and chemical hapten exposure. TCRdb ran MiXCR on the RACE reads and lists one entry per CDR3 protein. The sample lists tens of thousands of distinct CDR3 sequences; approximately 9.9% were seen once. Described time point: pre-sensitization, week 0. The treatment was: therapeutic diphenylcyclopropenone sensitization with weekly scalp DPC. Source: whole blood, taken in connection with sensitization to the hapten diphenylcyclopropenone (DPC). The receptors here all came from a woman aged 35 to 49 with alopecia areata. Some clones in this sample may be carry-over from other donors' samples.

V gene TRBV15 combines with J gene TRBJ2-6, with TRBD1 as a possible D gene (6 bases). The length of the CDR3 is 15 residues. With 1 base removed from V and 2 bases from J, the gap between germline ends came to 6 bases. In germline, CDR1 is LNHNV, CDR2 YYDKDF (reference sequence). This chain's CDR3 is CATSRGTAGANVLTF. Here the CDR3 DNA reads TGTGCCACCAGCAGAGGGACAGCTGGGGCCAACGTCCTGACTTTC.

This clonotype was observed once. A much larger clone sits a single nucleotide away, making a read error possible. This chain connects TRBV3-1 to TRBJ2-2; 13 positions match TRBD2. The V gene end was trimmed by 4 bases and the J gene end by 5 bases; junction bases not matched to a gene: 4. The CDR3 length is 16 residues. From germline, CDR1 is LGHDT and CDR2 YNNKEL (reference sequence). The CDR3 DNA follows: TGTGCCAGCAGCCTCGGGACTAGCGGGGAGACCGGGGAGCTGTTTTTT. The encoded protein is CASSLGTSGETGELFF. The whole variable domain, filled in from reference TRBV3-1 and TRBJ2-2, reads DTAVSQTPKYLVTQMGNDKSIKCEQNLGHDTMYWYKQDSKKFLKIMFSYNNKELIINETVPNRFSPKSPDKAHLNLHINSLELGDSAVYFCASSLGTSGETGELFFGEGSRLTVL.

This clonotype occurred many times. The J gene is TRBJ1-2, the V gene TRBV12-3 or TRBV12-4; 7 bases fit TRBD1. The V segment lost 5 bases and the J segment 4 bases; nucleotides outside the gene matches: 7. The CDR3 is 14 residues long. CDR3 sequence (DNA): TGTGCCAGCAGTAGAGAGACAGGGAGCTATGGCTACACCTTC. As protein: CASSRETGSYGYTF.

This clonotype appeared many times. The chain combines TRBV2 with TRBJ1-3; 7 bases match TRBD1. Trimming took 4 bases from V and 4 from J; bases not matched to a gene: 7. The length of the CDR3 is 15 residues. Germline assignment: CDR1 SNHLY and CDR2 FYNNEI. CDR3 coding DNA: TGTGCCAGCAGTGGGGACAGCATCTTCGGAAACACCATATATTTT. It yields the protein CASSGDSIFGNTIYF.

A few counts support this clonotype. This chain uses TRBV20-1 with TRBJ1-6, with D perhaps matching TRBD1 (5 bases). The CDR3 totals 13 residues. Trimming stripped 6 bases from V and 8 bases from J, with 14 bases between. Germline CDR1 DFQATT, CDR2 SNEGSKA (reference sequence). CDR3 DNA sequence: TGCAGTGCCGGGACGTTCTCCGATTCACCCCTCCACTTT. Translation: CSAGTFSDSPLHF.

In regard to this clonotype: Because the CDR3 is missing its conserved closing phenylalanine or tryptophan, this is likely a read error. The CDR3: CASSSPTHGYNEQFS. The CDR3 coding sequence is TGCGCCAGCAGCTCCCCTACACACGGTTACAATGAGCAGTTCTCC. The chain is built from TRBV5-1 and TRBJ2-1, with D uncertain. CDR1 and CDR2 (germline): SGHRS, YFSETQ. V was cut by 3 bases and J by 4 bases, with 14 bases left in between. The CDR3 length is 15 residues.

This clonotype was picked up many times. The chain joins TRBV12-3 or TRBV12-4 to TRBJ1-2, with 9 bases that match TRBD1. The V gene end was trimmed by 3 bases and the J gene end by 4 bases; junction bases not matched to a gene: 9. The CDR3 has 16 residues. The CDR3 nucleotides read TGTGCCAGCAGTTTGGGACAGGGTTTTTTCTCCTATGGCTACACCTTC. Its protein is CASSLGQGFFSYGYTF.

This clonotype was counted at least ten times. This chain uses TRBV6-2 or TRBV6-3 with TRBJ2-2, with 8 bases lining up with TRBD2. J lost 1 base, V lost 6 bases, and 1 base had no gene match. This CDR3 contains 14 residues. CDR1 MNHEY and CDR2 SVGEGT come from the germline V gene. The CDR3 DNA is TGTGCCAGCAGAAGCGGGGGGAACACCGGGGAGCTGTTTTTT. Its translation: CASRSGGNTGELFF.

This sequence joins TRBV18 and TRBJ2-7; 8 positions match TRBD1. CDR3 length equals 15 residues. Germline V lookup: CDR1 KGHSH, CDR2 LQKENI. V gave up 1 base and J gave up 3 bases; unmatched junction bases: 5. The CDR3 DNA sequence: TGTGCCAGCTCACCACGGAGACAGGGGATCTACGAGCAGTACTTC. Protein sequence: CASSPRRQGIYEQYF. The full variable domain, with the rest looked up from reference TRBV18 and TRBJ2-7, is NAGVMQNPRHLVRRRGQEARLRCSPMKGHSHVYWYRQLPEEGLKFMVYLQKENIIDESGMPKERFSAEFPKEGPSILRIQQVVRGDSAAYFCASSPRRQGIYEQYFGPGTRLTVT.

This clonotype was seen only a few times. This chain connects TRBV28 to TRBJ2-5; 7 nucleotides agree with TRBD2. Germline lookup yields CDR1 MDHEN and CDR2 SYDVKM. The junction had 11 bases not matched to a gene; V was cut back by 8 bases and J by 11 bases. The CDR3 consists of 12 residues. CDR3 bases: TGTGCCAGCGGAAGCGGGGCGAAATCTCAGTACTTC. Its translation is CASGSGAKSQYF.

The chain is built from TRBV6-2 or TRBV6-3 and TRBJ1-5; D is perhaps TRBD1 (6 bases). Trimming removed 6 bases at V and 9 bases at J, with 21 bases between. CDR3 size: 15 residues. Germline CDR1 reads MNHEY; CDR2 reads SVGEGT. The CDR3 DNA sequence: TGTGCCAGCAGGCCCCTCGGGACACCCATGCCGCCCCAGCATTTT. Protein product: CASRPLGTPMPPQHF.